The present T cell receptor (beta chain) was sequenced within a study of T cells after posttransplantation cyclophosphamide. Treatment was busulfan-fludarabine conditioning, a marrow graft, and cyclophosphamide on days +3 and +4. This clone was counted at least ten times. No antigen is known for it. The method was immunoSEQ multiplex PCR; TCRdb's version includes in-frame clones alone and lacks a portion of them. The sample holds some 15,000 clones, and no clone turns up only once. Per the germline V gene, CDR1 is SEHNR and CDR2 is FQNEAQ (reference sequence). CDR3 length: 16 residues. The V gene end was trimmed by 1 base and the J gene end by 2 bases; junction bases not matched to a gene: 5. Study-level findings and limits: TRB overlap between skin or GI tissue T cells and blood was limited.

The source was PBMCs, collected after allogeneic stem cell transplant with posttransplant cyclophosphamide. The V and J genes are TRBV7-9 and TRBJ2-3; TRBD2 agrees at 8 bases. The source is a female patient in her 40s who received an allogeneic stem cell transplant from an unrelated donor, was CMV-positive, and had acute GVHD only. Part of the T cells may come from the graft donor. The DNA of the CDR3 is TGTGCCAGCAGCTTAGGCCAAGCGGGAGCCACAGATACGCAGTATTTT. It encodes CASSLGQAGATDTQYF.